This note documents a single TCR beta chain sequence. This clone's antigen is unknown. Base qualities are not recorded, but no much larger clone differs from it by a single base. A patient counted as having stable Graves' hyperthyroidism if no progression to ophthalmopathy occurred over 18 months of follow-up. Hyperthyroidism patients were newly diagnosed, had a disease duration of under 2 months, and were aged 18 to 65 years. The study excluded patients with uncontrolled infections, other autoimmune diseases, pregnancy or lactation. Diagnoses were based on clinical symptoms, serum thyroxine and TRAb, thyroid ultrasound and orbital computed tomography. Total RNA was extracted using Trizol reagent, and RNA quality was assessed on an Agilent 2100 Bioanalyzer. This entry belongs to a study of T cells in Graves' hyperthyroidism and ophthalmopathy (dated by TCRdb to between 2019 and 2020). Background on the whole study: To identify TCR V-J signatures that set the groups apart, the researchers used a discovery cohort of 100 patients, made up of 40 to 45 with Graves' ophthalmopathy and 57 with stable Graves' hyperthyroidism. Whether ophthalmopathy could be predicted prospectively was tested in an independent validation cohort made up of under 20 hyperthyroidism patients plus 17 patients who later progressed to ophthalmopathy. For training and testing, the approximately 97 patients in the discovery cohort were randomly divided in a 7:3 ratio. Thyroid tissue and blood T-cell repertoires from six Graves' hyperthyroidism patients were also compared in the study. After blood sampling, hyperthyroidism patients were treated with methimazole at a starting dose of 30 mg daily, and ophthalmopathy patients were treated with high-dose intravenous methylprednisolone. According to the paper, TCR Vbeta CDR3 sequencing was carried out on 135 peripheral blood samples, which came from around 43 ophthalmopathy, 80 or so hyperthyroidism and roughly 17 progressor patients.

The TCR beta CDR3 regions were amplified from the RNA transcripts. The first round of RT-PCR for the TCR CDR3 was performed with the HTBI primer set and the Qiagen OneStep RT-PCR kit. Libraries were constructed in a second round of multiplex PCR, after which size selection and purification were carried out. The libraries were sequenced on an Illumina HiSeq2000 using paired-end 100 bp reads. In the original analysis: SOAPnuke was used to process the raw data, throwing out any read that contained adapters or uncalled bases, had a mean Phred below 15, or lacked an exact constant-primer or identifier match. COPE v1.2.5 was used to merge high-quality paired reads, and clonotypes were defined as unique nucleotide sequences. Clonotypes were aligned to IMGT TRBV, TRBD and TRBJ reference segments using MiTCR v1.1. Analysis was restricted to V-J combinations with a frequency above 0.0001, which covered over 98% of repertoires. A TCS score was defined as the ratio of F50 (clonal expansion) to E x V (chaos), with BLOSUM62-based TCRdist applied between CDR3 peptides within each V-J. Welch's t-statistics and random forest reduced fewer than 550 V-J features to fewer than 15, which were used in a naive Bayes classifier (R e1071). The Morisita-Horn index was used to measure how similar the thyroid and blood repertoires were. The public reads were run again by TCRdb, first through fastp at Q25 and then through MiXCR, and only productive beta chains were kept. Rows matching on CDR3 protein sequence are summarized as one entry with the most common DNA and genes. These V and J calls are TCRdb output, not the study's own analysis. The sample table records about 580,000 distinct CDR3 sequences; about 45% of these occur just once. Approximately 8.4% of the sample lies in the top ten.

From its cysteine to its phenylalanine, the CDR3 spans 16 amino acids. Of all the DNA, just the CDR3 is kept, 48 bases in frame from base 1. Trimming removed 5 bases from V and 7 bases from J, leaving 21 bases between the germline ends. From the germline V gene, CDR1 is SGHVS and CDR2 is FQNEAQ. Here is what the overall study found, with its caveats: A model built on a 13 V-J signature distinguished ophthalmopathy from stable hyperthyroidism, reaching 85% to 90% sensitivity and around 81% specificity in cross-validation and 80%/75% in testing. Most expanded thyroid clonotypes (frequency above 0.001) were also detected in blood, a finding suggesting that blood repertoires may reflect thyroid immune responses. Sample size was not statistically predetermined, and investigators were not blinded to group allocation. During validation, the model predicted progression to ophthalmopathy a median of approximately 6.5 months ahead of onset, with approximately 71% sensitivity and 72% to 80% specificity.

The chain is made from TRBV7-8 and TRBJ1-5, and TRBD1 may be the D gene, going by 5 matching bases. The clonotype comes from a woman aged 18 to 35 with Graves' hyperthyroidism. The specimen was peripheral blood or thyroid tissue (not recorded which). The CDR3: CASSQRTHPGRQPQHF. The nucleotides are TGTGCCAGCAGCCAACGGACTCACCCGGGACGGCAGCCCCAGCATTTT.